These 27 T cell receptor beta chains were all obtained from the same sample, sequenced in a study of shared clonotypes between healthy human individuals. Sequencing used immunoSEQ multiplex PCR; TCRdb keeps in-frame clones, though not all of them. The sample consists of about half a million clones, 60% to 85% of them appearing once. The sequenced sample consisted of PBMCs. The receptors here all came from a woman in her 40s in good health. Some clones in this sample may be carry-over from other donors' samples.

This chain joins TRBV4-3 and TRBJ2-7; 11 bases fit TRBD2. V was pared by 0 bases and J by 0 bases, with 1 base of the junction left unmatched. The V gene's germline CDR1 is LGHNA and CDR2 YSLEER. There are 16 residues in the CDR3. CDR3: CASSQDLAGGSYEQYF. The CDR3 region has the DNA TGCGCCAGCAGCCAAGATCTAGCGGGGGGCTCCTACGAGCAGTACTTC.

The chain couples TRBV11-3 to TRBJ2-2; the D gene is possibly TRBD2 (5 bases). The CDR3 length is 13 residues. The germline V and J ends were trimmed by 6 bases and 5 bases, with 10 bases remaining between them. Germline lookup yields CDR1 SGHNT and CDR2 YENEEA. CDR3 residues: CASRYRDTGELFF. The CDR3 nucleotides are TGTGCCAGCAGATACCGGGATACCGGGGAGCTGTTTTTT.

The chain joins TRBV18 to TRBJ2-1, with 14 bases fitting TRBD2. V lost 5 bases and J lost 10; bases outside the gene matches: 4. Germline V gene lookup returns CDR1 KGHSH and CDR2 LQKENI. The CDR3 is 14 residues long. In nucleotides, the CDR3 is TGTGCCAGCTCAGCGGGACTAGCGGGAGAAGAGCAGTTCTTC. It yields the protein CASSAGLAGEEQFF.

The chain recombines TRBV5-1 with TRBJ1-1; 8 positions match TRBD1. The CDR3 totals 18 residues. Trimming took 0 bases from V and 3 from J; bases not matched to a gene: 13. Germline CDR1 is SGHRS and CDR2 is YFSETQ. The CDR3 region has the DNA TGCGCCAGCAGCTTGGGAGTCGGACAGGGTGGATGGGACACTGAAGCTTTCTTT. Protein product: CASSLGVGQGGWDTEAFF.

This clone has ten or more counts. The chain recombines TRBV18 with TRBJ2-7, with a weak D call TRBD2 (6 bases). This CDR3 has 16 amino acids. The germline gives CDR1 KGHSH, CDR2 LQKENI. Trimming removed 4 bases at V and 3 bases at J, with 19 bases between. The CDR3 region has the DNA TGTGCCAGCTCACTCGGAACACGGACTACCCACTACGAGCAGTACTTC. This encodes CASSLGTRTTHYEQYF.

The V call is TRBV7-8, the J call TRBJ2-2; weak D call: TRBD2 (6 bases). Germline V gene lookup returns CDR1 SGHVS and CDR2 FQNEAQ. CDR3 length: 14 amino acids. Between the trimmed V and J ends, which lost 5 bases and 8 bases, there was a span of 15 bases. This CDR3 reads CASSPWDSRGELFF. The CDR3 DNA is TGTGCCAGCAGCCCATGGGACTCGAGAGGGGAGCTGTTTTTT.

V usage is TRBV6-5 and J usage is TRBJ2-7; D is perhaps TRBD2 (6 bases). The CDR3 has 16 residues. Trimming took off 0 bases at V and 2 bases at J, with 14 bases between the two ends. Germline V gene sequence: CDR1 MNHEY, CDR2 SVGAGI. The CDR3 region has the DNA TGTGCCAGCAGTTACTCGGCGGGGCCGGCTACCTACGAGCAGTACTTC. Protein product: CASSYSAGPATYEQYF.

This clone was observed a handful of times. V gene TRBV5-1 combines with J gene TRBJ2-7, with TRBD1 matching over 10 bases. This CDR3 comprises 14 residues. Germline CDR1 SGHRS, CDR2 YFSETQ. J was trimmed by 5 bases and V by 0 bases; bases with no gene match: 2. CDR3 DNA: TGCGCCAGCAGCTTGGCGGGACAGGGGAACGAGCAGTACTTC. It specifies CASSLAGQGNEQYF.

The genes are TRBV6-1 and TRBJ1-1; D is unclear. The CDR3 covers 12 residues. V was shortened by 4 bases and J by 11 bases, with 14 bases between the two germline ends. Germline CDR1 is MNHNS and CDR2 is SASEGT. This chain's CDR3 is CASSGYGDGAFF. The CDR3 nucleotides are TGTGCCAGCAGTGGGTATGGGGATGGGGCTTTCTTT.

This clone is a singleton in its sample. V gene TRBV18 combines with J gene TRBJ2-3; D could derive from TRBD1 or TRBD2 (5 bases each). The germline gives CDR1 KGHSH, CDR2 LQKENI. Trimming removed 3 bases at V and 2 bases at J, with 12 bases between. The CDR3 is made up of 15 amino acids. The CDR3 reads CASSPSGRYTDTQYF. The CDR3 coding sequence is TGTGCCAGCTCACCCTCGGGGCGGTACACAGATACGCAGTATTTT.

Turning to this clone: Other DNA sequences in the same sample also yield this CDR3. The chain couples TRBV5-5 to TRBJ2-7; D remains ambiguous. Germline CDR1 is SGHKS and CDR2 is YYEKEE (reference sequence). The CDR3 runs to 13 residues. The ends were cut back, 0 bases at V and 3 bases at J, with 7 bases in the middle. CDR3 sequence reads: CASSLDYNYEQYF. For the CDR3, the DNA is TGTGCCAGCAGCTTGGATTACAACTACGAGCAGTACTTC.

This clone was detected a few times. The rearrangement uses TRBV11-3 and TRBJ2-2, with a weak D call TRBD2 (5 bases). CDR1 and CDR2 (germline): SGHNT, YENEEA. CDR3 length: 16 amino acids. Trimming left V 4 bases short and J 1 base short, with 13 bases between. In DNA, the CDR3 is TGTGCCAGCAGCTCTAGGAATAGCGAGAACACCGGGGAGCTGTTTTTT. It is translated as CASSSRNSENTGELFF.

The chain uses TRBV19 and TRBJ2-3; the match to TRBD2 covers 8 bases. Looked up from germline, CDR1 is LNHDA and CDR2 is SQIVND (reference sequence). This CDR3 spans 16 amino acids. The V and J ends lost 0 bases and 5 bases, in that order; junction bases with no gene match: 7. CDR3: CASSIEGWLAGDTQYF. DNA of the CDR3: TGTGCCAGTAGTATAGAAGGTTGGCTAGCGGGAGATACGCAGTATTTT.

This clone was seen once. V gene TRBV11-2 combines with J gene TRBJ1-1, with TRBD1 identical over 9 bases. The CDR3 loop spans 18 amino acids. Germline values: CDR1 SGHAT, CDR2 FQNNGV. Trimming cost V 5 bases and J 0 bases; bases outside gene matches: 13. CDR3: CASSLQGALNNMNTEAFF. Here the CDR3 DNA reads TGTGCCAGCAGCCTACAGGGGGCGCTGAATAACATGAACACTGAAGCTTTCTTT.

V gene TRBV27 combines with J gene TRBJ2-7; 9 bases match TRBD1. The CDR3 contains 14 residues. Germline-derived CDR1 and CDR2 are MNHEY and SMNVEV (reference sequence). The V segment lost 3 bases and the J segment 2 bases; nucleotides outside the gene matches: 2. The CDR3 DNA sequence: TGTGCCAGCAGTTTTTACAGGGGGCCCTACGAGCAGTACTTC. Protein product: CASSFYRGPYEQYF.

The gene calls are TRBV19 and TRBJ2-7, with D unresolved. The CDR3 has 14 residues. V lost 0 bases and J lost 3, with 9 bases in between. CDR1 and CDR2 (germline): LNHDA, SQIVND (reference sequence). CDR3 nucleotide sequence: TGTGCCAGTAGTATAGATCGGACCTACTACGAGCAGTACTTC. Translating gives CASSIDRTYYEQYF. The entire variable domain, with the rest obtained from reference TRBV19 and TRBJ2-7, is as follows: DGGITQSPKYLFRKEGQNVTLSCEQNLNHDAMYWYRQDPGQGLRLIYYSQIVNDFQKGDIAEGYSVSREKKESFPLTVTSAQKNPTAFYLCASSIDRTYYEQYFGPGTRLTVT.

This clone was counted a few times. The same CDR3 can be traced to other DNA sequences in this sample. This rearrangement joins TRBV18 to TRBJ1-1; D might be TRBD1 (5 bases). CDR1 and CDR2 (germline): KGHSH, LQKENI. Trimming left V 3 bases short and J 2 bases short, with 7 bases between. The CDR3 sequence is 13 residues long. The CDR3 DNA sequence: TGTGCCAGCTCACCGGGGGGTAACACTGAAGCTTTCTTT. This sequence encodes CASSPGGNTEAFF.

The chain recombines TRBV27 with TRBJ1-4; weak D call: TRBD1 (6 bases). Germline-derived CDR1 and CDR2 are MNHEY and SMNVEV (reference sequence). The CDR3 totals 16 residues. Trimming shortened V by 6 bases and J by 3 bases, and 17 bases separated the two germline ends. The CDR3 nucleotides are TGTGCCAGCAGACCTCATGGGGGCGCGCCTAATGAAAAACTGTTTTTT. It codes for CASRPHGGAPNEKLFF.

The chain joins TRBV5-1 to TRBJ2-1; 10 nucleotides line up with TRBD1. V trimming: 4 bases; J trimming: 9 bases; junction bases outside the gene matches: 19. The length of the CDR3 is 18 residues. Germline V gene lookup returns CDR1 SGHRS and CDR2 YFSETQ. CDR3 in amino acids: CASSQIPWGGQGGSEQFF. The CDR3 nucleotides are TGCGCCAGCAGCCAGATACCTTGGGGCGGACAGGGGGGGAGTGAGCAGTTCTTC. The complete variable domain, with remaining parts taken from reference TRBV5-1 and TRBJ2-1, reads KAGVTQTPRYLIKTRGQQVTLSCSPISGHRSVSWYQQTPGQGLQFLFEYFSETQRNKGNFPGRFSGRQFSNSRSEMNVSTLELGDSALYLCASSQIPWGGQGGSEQFFGPGTRLTVL.

The DNA of the CDR3 is TGTGCCAGCAGTCGGGACCGCTATCTTGGCGAGCAGTACTTC. Its protein is CASSRDRYLGEQYF. The gene calls are TRBV6-1 and TRBJ2-7; D possibly matches TRBD1 or TRBD2 (5 bases each). This CDR3 region has 14 residues. Per the germline V gene, CDR1 is MNHNS and CDR2 is SASEGT. V was shortened by 5 bases and J by 6 bases, with 17 bases between the two germline ends.

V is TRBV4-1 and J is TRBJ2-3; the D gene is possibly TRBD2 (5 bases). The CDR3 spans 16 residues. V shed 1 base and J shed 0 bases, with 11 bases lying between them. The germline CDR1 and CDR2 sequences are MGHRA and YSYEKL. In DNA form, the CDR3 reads TGCGCCAGCAGCCAAGTCCTAGCAAAGAGCACAGATACGCAGTATTTT. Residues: CASSQVLAKSTDTQYF.

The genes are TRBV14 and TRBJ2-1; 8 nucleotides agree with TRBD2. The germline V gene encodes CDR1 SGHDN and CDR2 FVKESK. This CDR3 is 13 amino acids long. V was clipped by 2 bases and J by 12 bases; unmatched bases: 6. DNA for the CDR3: TGTGCCAGCAGCCAACAGGTCGCGGGAGGGCAGTTCTTC. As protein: CASSQQVAGGQFF.

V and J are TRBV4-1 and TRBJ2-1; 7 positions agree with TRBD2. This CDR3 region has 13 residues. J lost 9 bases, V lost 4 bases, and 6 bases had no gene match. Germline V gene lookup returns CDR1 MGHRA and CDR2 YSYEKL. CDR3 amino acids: CASSRGLVGEQFF. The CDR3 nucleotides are TGCGCCAGCAGCCGAGGACTAGTAGGTGAGCAGTTCTTC.

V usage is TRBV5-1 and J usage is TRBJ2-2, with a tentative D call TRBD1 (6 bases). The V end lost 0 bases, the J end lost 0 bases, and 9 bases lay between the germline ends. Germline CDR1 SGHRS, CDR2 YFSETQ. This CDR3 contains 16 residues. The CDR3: CASSLAWTANTGELFF. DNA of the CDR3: TGCGCCAGCAGCTTGGCTTGGACAGCGAACACCGGGGAGCTGTTTTTT. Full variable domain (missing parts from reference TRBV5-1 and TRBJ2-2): KAGVTQTPRYLIKTRGQQVTLSCSPISGHRSVSWYQQTPGQGLQFLFEYFSETQRNKGNFPGRFSGRQFSNSRSEMNVSTLELGDSALYLCASSLAWTANTGELFFGEGSRLTVL.

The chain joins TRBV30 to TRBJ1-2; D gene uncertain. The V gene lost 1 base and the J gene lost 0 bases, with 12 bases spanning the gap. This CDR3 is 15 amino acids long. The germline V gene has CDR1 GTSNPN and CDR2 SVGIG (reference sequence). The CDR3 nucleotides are TGTGCCTGGAGTGGGCTTAGGGAAGCTAACTATGGCTACACCTTC. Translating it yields CAWSGLREANYGYTF.

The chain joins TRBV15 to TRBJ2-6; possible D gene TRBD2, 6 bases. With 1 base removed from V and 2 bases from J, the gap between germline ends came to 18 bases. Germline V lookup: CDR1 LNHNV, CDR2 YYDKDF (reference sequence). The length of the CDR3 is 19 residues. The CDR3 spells CATSRGAAGPGAGANVLTF. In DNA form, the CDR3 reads TGTGCCACCAGCAGAGGGGCGGCGGGACCAGGCGCTGGGGCCAACGTCCTGACTTTC.

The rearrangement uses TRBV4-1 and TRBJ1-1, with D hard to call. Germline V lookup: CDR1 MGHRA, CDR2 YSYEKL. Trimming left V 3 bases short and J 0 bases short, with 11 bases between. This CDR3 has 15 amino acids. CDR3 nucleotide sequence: TGCGCCAGCAGCCATGCTATACAGTTGAACACTGAAGCTTTCTTT. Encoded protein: CASSHAIQLNTEAFF.